What follows are 20 T cell receptor beta chains derived from one specimen sequenced in a study of identical twins (dated by TCRdb to 2015 to 2016). Library preparation employed 5' RACE. The sequencer was an Illumina HiSeq 2000. Using fastp at Q25 and MiXCR, TCRdb reprocessed the public reads and kept productive beta chains. Rows are combined by CDR3 protein, so each entry shows the most common genes and DNA. The table for this sample lists approximately 410,000 distinct CDR3 sequences; around 18% of them were counted only once. Around 12% of the sample comes from the top ten. Sequenced sample: naive T cells sorted from blood. Reading the label with the study, this specimen's cell subset or site is: cells isolated with a human naive T-cell isolation kit. The receptors were sampled from a man aged 50 to 59 in good health.

This clonotype has ten or more counts. The gene calls are TRBV5-5 and TRBJ2-1, with 8 bases matching TRBD1. The CDR3 has 16 amino acids. With 3 bases clipped from V and 7 bases from J, the junction kept 12 bases outside the gene matches. Germline lookup yields CDR1 SGHKS and CDR2 YYEKEE (reference sequence). This CDR3 reads CASSSASWTGRNEQFF. In DNA form, the CDR3 reads TGTGCCAGCAGCTCGGCGTCGTGGACAGGGAGGAATGAGCAGTTCTTC.

This rearrangement joins TRBV6-4 to TRBJ1-1, with a tentative D call TRBD1 (6 bases). The CDR3 sequence is 14 residues long. Trimming pared 6 bases from V and 0 bases from J, leaving 11 bases between. From germline, CDR1 is MRHNA and CDR2 SNTAGT. CDR3 DNA sequence: TGTGCCAGCAGCGCCGGACAGCTGAACACTGAAGCTTTCTTT. Translating it yields CASSAGQLNTEAFF.

This clonotype turned up a few times. This chain joins TRBV20-1 and TRBJ2-7; 12 bases fit TRBD2. Germline V gene lookup returns CDR1 DFQATT and CDR2 SNEGSKA (reference sequence). Germline trimming cut 6 bases from V and 3 bases from J; bases unmatched to any gene: 6. The CDR3 consists of 14 residues. The DNA of the CDR3 is TGCAGTGCAAGCGGACTAGCGGGGAACTACGAGCAGTACTTC. Translation gives CSASGLAGNYEQYF.

The genes are TRBV20-1 and TRBJ2-5; D not certain. Trimming removed 8 bases from V and 3 bases from J, with 7 bases in between. CDR3 length: 10 amino acids. Per the germline V gene, CDR1 is DFQATT and CDR2 is SNEGSKA (reference sequence). CDR3 region: CSPSEETQYF. The CDR3 DNA follows: TGCAGTCCCTCAGAAGAGACCCAGTACTTC.

The chain carries TRBV3-1 and TRBJ2-1; 11 bases map to TRBD2. The CDR3 consists of 16 residues. After removal of 3 bases from V and 6 bases from J, the junction contained 7 bases not matched to a gene. Germline loops: CDR1 LGHDT, CDR2 YNNKEL (reference sequence). CDR3 sequence: CASSQLGLAETNEQFF. Written as DNA, the CDR3 is TGTGCCAGCAGCCAGCTGGGACTAGCGGAGACCAATGAGCAGTTCTTC.

V is TRBV2 and J is TRBJ1-5; 9 bases are shared with TRBD1. The J segment lost 4 bases and the V segment lost 5 bases, leaving 15 bases of the junction unmatched. Per the germline V gene, CDR1 is SNHLY and CDR2 is FYNNEI. The CDR3 covers 18 residues. CDR3 sequence reads: CASSSGTGYGIWNQPQHF. The CDR3 DNA is TGTGCCAGCAGTTCCGGGACAGGGTATGGTATTTGGAATCAGCCCCAGCATTTT.

This clonotype showed up just a few times. The J gene is TRBJ1-2, the V gene TRBV6-5; unclear D gene. With 0 bases removed from V and 0 bases from J, the gap between germline ends came to 5 bases. This CDR3 comprises 14 residues. Germline lookup yields CDR1 MNHEY and CDR2 SVGAGI. Written as DNA, the CDR3 is TGTGCCAGCAGTTACTCGATGGCTAACTATGGCTACACCTTC. It specifies CASSYSMANYGYTF.

This clonotype was found a few times. This rearrangement joins TRBV6-1 to TRBJ2-5; D unresolved. The V gene lost 6 bases and the J gene lost 1 base, with 9 bases spanning the gap. The CDR3 sequence is 13 residues long. Germline CDR1 MNHNS, CDR2 SASEGT. CDR3 sequence reads: CASSRTIQETQYF. CDR3 nucleotides: TGTGCCAGCAGCCGGACCATCCAAGAGACCCAGTACTTC.

This clonotype came up many times. The chain is built from TRBV3-1 and TRBJ2-3; D gene uncertain. V lost 2 bases to trimming and J lost 3 bases, with 6 bases between them. Germline CDR1 is LGHDT and CDR2 is YNNKEL (reference sequence). The CDR3 spans 13 residues. CDR3 DNA sequence: TGTGCCAGCAGCCAAATCCTGACAGATACGCAGTATTTT. This gives the protein CASSQILTDTQYF.

V is TRBV19 and J is TRBJ1-6, with TRBD1 matching over 8 bases. The CDR3 is 15 residues long. Germline assignment: CDR1 LNHDA and CDR2 SQIVND (reference sequence). The ends lost 5 bases at V and 7 bases at J; junction bases unmatched: 7. CDR3 sequence (DNA): TGTGCCAGTAGTGTGACAGGGGTCAACAATTCACCCCTCCACTTT. Its protein product is CASSVTGVNNSPLHF.

This clonotype was counted at least ten times. This chain joins TRBV3-1 and TRBJ1-1; D is unclear. Germline V gene lookup returns CDR1 LGHDT and CDR2 YNNKEL (reference sequence). V lost 0 bases and J lost 5, with 13 bases in between. CDR3 length: 15 amino acids. CDR3 DNA sequence: TGTGCCAGCAGCCAAGAACGGGTAACGAAAACTGAAGCTTTCTTT. Translating it yields CASSQERVTKTEAFF.

This clonotype has at least ten counts. The J gene is TRBJ2-3, the V gene TRBV5-1, with 9 bases fitting TRBD2. This CDR3 has 15 residues. Per the germline V gene, CDR1 is SGHRS and CDR2 is YFSETQ. The J segment lost 4 bases and the V segment lost 3 bases, leaving 6 bases of the junction unmatched. The CDR3 here is CASSSGLARADTQYF. The DNA of the CDR3 is TGCGCCAGCAGCTCCGGACTAGCGAGGGCAGATACGCAGTATTTT.

The rearrangement joins TRBV5-1 to TRBJ2-2; maybe TRBD1 (6 bases). V lost 0 bases, J lost 6 bases, and 9 bases lay in between. The CDR3 loop spans 14 amino acids. Germline lookup yields CDR1 SGHRS and CDR2 YFSETQ. The CDR3 nucleotides read TGCGCCAGCAGCTTGGTCAGGGGAGCCGGGGAGCTGTTTTTT. Translation: CASSLVRGAGELFF.

CDR3 loop: CASSLRPTSGGAFANTGELFF. DNA for the CDR3: TGCGCCAGCAGCTTGCGGCCGACTAGCGGGGGCGCATTCGCGAACACCGGGGAGCTGTTTTTT. The chain has TRBV5-1 and TRBJ2-2, with TRBD2 matching over 12 bases. From germline, CDR1 is SGHRS and CDR2 YFSETQ. After removal of 1 base from V and 0 bases from J, the junction contained 13 bases not matched to a gene. CDR3 length equals 21 residues.

The V call is TRBV12-3 or TRBV12-4, the J call TRBJ1-5; TRBD1 might be the D (5 bases). The CDR3 covers 14 residues. V was cut by 5 bases and J by 2 bases, with 10 bases left in between. CDR3 in amino acids: CASSGADGNQPQHF. CDR3 bases: TGTGCCAGCAGTGGGGCGGACGGCAATCAGCCCCAGCATTTT.

At least ten counts were recorded for this clonotype. V is TRBV11-2 and J is TRBJ2-7; 7 bases fit TRBD1. V dropped 5 bases and J dropped 2; count of bases not matched to a gene: 9. This CDR3 is 15 amino acids long. Germline-derived CDR1 and CDR2 are SGHAT and FQNNGV. CDR3 sequence reads: CASSNPGQSAYEQYF. In DNA, the CDR3 is TGTGCCAGCAGCAACCCGGGACAGAGCGCCTACGAGCAGTACTTC.

This clonotype showed up just a few times. The rearrangement joins TRBV27 to TRBJ1-1; possible D gene TRBD1, 5 bases. This CDR3 is built from 16 residues. Germline V CDR1 and CDR2: MNHEY, SMNVEV (reference sequence). The ends were cut back, 0 bases at V and 1 base at J, with 12 bases in the middle. The CDR3 DNA sequence: TGTGCCAGCAGTTTATCGTTGGGGCAGAGGAACACTGAAGCTTTCTTT. Protein sequence: CASSLSLGQRNTEAFF.

This clonotype was seen more than once but under ten times. The genes are TRBV7-6 and TRBJ2-5; the D gene is possibly TRBD2 (6 bases). Trimming took 3 bases from V and 3 from J, leaving 11 bases between them. This CDR3 contains 14 residues. Germline CDR1 is SGHVS and CDR2 is FNYEAQ. In nucleotides, the CDR3 is TGTGCCAGCAGCTTTAGCGGTACTGAAGAGACCCAGTACTTC. Translated, it gives CASSFSGTEETQYF. The full variable domain, its missing parts supplied by reference TRBV7-6 and TRBJ2-5, is GAGVSQSPRYKVTKRGQDVALRCDPISGHVSLYWYRQALGQGPEFLTYFNYEAQQDKSGLPNDRFSAERPEGSISTLTIQRTEQRDSAMYRCASSFSGTEETQYFGPGTRLLVL.

The chain has TRBV19 and TRBJ2-1; D remains ambiguous. Trimming left V 5 bases short and J 7 bases short, with 15 bases between. CDR3 size: 14 residues. Germline CDR1 reads LNHDA; CDR2 reads SQIVND (reference sequence). As DNA, the CDR3 is TGTGCCAGTAGTTTCCGGGCGGTCTGGAATGAGCAGTTCTTC. It codes for CASSFRAVWNEQFF. Using reference TRBV19 and TRBJ2-1 for the parts outside the CDR3, the full variable domain is DGGITQSPKYLFRKEGQNVTLSCEQNLNHDAMYWYRQDPGQGLRLIYYSQIVNDFQKGDIAEGYSVSREKKESFPLTVTSAQKNPTAFYLCASSFRAVWNEQFFGPGTRLTVL.

This clonotype was seen a few times. The chain is built from TRBV18 and TRBJ2-3; 7 bases map to TRBD1. V shed 4 bases, J shed 0 bases, and the junction held 4 bases outside the gene matches. Per the germline V gene, CDR1 is KGHSH and CDR2 is LQKENI. CDR3 length equals 15 residues. CDR3 loop: CASSLGTASTDTQYF. CDR3 DNA: TGTGCCAGCTCACTCGGGACAGCGAGCACAGATACGCAGTATTTT.